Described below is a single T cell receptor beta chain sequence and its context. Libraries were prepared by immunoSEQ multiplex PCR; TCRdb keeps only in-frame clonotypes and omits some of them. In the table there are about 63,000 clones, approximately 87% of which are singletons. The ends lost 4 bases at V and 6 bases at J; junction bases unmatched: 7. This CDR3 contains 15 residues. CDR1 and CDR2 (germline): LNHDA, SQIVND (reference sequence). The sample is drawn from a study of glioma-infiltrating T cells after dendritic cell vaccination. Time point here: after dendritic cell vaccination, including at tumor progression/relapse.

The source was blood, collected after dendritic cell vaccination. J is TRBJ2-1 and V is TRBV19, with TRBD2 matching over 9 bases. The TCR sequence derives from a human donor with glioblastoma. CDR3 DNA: TGTGCCAGTAGTAGCGGGGGGGCATCTTTCAATGAGCAGTTCTTC. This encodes CASSSGGASFNEQFF.